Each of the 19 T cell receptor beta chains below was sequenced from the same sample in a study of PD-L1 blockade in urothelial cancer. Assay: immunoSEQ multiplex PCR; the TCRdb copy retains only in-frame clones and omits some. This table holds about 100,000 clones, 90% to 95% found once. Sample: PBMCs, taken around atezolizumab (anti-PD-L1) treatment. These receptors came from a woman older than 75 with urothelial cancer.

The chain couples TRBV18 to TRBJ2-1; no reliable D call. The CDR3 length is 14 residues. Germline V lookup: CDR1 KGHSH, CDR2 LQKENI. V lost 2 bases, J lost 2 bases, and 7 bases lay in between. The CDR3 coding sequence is TGTGCCAGCTCACCAGAAACGGCCTACAATGAGCAGTTCTTC. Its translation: CASSPETAYNEQFF.

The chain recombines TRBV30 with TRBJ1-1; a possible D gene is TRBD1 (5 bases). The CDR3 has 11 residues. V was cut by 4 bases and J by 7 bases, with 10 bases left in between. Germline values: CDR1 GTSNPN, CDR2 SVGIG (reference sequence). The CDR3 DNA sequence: TGTGCCTGGACCCGCCAGGGTGAAGCTTTCTTT. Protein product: CAWTRQGEAFF.

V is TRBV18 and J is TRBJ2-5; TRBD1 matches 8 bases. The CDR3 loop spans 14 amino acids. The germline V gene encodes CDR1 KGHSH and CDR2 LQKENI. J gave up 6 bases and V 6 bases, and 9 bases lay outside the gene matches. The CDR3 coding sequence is TGTGCCAGCTCTATGGGACAGGTAAAAAAGACCCAGTACTTC. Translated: CASSMGQVKKTQYF.

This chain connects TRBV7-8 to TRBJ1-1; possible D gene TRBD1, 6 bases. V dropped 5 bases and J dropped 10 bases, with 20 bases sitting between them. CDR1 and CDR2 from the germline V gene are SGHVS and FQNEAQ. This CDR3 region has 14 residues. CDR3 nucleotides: TGTGCCAGCAGCCCAAGTTGGGGGGGCTCGGGAGCTTTCTTT. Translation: CASSPSWGGSGAFF. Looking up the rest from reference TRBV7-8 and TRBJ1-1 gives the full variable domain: GAGVSQSPRYKVAKRGQDVALRCDPISGHVSLFWYQQALGQGPEFLTYFQNEAQLDKSGLPSDRFFAERPEGSVSTLKIQRTQQEDSAVYLCASSPSWGGSGAFFGQGTRLTVV.

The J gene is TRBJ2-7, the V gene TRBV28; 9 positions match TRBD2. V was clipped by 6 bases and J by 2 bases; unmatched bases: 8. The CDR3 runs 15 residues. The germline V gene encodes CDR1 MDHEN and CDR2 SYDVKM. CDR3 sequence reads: CASSIPSGATYEQYF. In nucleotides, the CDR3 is TGTGCCAGCAGCATTCCTAGCGGGGCAACCTACGAGCAGTACTTC. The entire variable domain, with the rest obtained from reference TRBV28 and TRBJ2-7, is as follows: DVKVTQSSRYLVKRTGEKVFLECVQDMDHENMFWYRQDPGLGLRLIYFSYDVKMKEKGDIPEGYSVSREKKERFSLILESASTNQTSMYLCASSIPSGATYEQYFGPGTRLTVT.

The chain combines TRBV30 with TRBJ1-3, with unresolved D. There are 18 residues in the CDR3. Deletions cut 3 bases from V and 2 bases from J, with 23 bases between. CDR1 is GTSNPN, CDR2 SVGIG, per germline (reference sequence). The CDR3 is CAWRPLFEGSPAGNTIYF. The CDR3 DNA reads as TGTGCCTGGAGACCCCTGTTCGAGGGATCCCCGGCTGGAAACACCATATATTTT.

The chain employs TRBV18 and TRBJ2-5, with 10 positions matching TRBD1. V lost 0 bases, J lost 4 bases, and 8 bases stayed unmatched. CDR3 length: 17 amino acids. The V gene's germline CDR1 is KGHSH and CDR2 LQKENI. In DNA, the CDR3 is TGTGCCAGCTCACCACCCTGGACAGGGGGTAGGCGAGAGACCCAGTACTTC. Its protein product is CASSPPWTGGRRETQYF.

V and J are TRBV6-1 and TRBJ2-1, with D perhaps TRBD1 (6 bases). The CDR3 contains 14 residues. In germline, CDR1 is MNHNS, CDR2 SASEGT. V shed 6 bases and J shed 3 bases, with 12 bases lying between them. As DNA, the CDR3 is TGTGCCAGCAGCAGGGGCGACGGCTACAATGAGCAGTTCTTC. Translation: CASSRGDGYNEQFF.

In DNA, the CDR3 is TGTGCCAGGACGACAAAAGGGACTTACAATGAGCAGTTCTTC. Translation: CARTTKGTYNEQFF. The V call is TRBV2, the J call TRBJ2-1; D possibly corresponds to TRBD2 (6 bases). Germline V CDR1 and CDR2: SNHLY, FYNNEI. Trimming took 9 bases from V and 4 from J, leaving 16 bases between them. This CDR3 region has 14 residues. Looking up the rest from reference TRBV2 and TRBJ2-1 gives the full variable domain: EPEVTQTPSHQVTQMGQEVILRCVPISNHLYFYWYRQILGQKVEFLVSFYNNEISEKSEIFDDQFSVERPDGSNFTLKIRSTKLEDSAMYFCARTTKGTYNEQFFGPGTRLTVL.

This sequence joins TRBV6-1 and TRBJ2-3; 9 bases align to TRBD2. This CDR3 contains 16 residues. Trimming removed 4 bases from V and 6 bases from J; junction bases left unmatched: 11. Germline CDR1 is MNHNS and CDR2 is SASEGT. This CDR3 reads CASSGAGTSRRDTQYF. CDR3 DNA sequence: TGTGCCAGCAGTGGAGCCGGGACTAGCAGAAGGGATACGCAGTATTTT.

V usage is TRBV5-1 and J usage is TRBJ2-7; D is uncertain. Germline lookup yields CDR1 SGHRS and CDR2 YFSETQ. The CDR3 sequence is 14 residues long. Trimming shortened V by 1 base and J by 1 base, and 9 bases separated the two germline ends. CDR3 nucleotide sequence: TGCGCCAGCAGCTTGAGTGGCAGTTCCTACGAGCAGTACTTC. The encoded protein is CASSLSGSSYEQYF.

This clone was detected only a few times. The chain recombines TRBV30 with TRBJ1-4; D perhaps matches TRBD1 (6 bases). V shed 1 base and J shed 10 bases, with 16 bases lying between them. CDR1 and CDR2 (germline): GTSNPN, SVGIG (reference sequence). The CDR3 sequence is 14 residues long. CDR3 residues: CAWSGGGAGRKLFF. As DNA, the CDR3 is TGTGCCTGGAGTGGGGGGGGCGCGGGCAGAAAACTGTTTTTT.

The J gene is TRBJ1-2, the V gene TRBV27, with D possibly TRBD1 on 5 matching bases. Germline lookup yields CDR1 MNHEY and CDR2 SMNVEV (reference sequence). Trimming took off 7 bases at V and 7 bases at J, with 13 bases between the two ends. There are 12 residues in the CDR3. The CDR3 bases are TGTGCCAGCACCGGGGGAGGTGGTGGCTACACCTTC. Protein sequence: CASTGGGGGYTF.

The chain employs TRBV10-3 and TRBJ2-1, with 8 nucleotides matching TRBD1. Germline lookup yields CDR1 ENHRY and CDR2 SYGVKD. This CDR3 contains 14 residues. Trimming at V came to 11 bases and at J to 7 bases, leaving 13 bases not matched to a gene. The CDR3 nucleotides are TGTGCCGCCACCCAGGGGGCAAGTGAGAATGAGCAGTTCTTC. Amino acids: CAATQGASENEQFF.

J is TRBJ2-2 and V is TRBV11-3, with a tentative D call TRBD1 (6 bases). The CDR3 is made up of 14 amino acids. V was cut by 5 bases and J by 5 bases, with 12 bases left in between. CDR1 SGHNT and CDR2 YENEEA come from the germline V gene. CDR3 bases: TGTGCCAGCAGCCAACAGGGATGGACCGGGGAGCTGTTTTTT. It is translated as CASSQQGWTGELFF.

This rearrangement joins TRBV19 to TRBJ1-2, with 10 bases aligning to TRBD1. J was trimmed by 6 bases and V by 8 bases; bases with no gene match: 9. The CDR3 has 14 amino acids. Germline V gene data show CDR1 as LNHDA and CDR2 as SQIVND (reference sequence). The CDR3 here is CASWDRGLENGYTF. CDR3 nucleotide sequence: TGTGCCAGTTGGGACAGGGGTCTTGAGAATGGCTACACCTTC.

The CDR3 sequence: CASSEAFRQYSNQPQHF. DNA for the CDR3: TGTGCCAGCAGTGAAGCGTTCAGACAGTATAGCAATCAGCCCCAGCATTTT. The chain combines TRBV6-1 with TRBJ1-5, with D possibly being TRBD1 (5 bases). V was cut by 0 bases and J by 0 bases, with 12 bases left in between. This CDR3 comprises 17 residues. CDR1 is MNHNS, CDR2 SASEGT, per germline.

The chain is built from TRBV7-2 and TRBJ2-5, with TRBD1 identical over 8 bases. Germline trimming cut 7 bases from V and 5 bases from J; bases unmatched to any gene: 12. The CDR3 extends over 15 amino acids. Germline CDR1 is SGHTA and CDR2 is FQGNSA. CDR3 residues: CASNVVHTGGETQYF. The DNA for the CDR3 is TGTGCCAGCAACGTGGTTCATACAGGGGGGGAGACCCAGTACTTC.

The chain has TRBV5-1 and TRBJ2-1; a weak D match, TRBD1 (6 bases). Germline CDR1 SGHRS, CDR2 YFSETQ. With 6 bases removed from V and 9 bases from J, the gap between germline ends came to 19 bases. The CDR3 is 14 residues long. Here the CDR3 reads CASNPTGKVGEQFF. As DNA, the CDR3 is TGCGCCAGCAACCCCACAGGGAAAGTTGGTGAGCAGTTCTTC.